Below are 22 T cell receptor beta chains sequenced from a single sample in a study of blood T cell repertoires in COVID-19. The table came from immunoSEQ multiplex PCR; TCRdb's copy has only in-frame clones and leaves some out. The sample lists approximately 150,000 clones; around 88% were seen once. Sequencing was carried out using peripheral blood. The receptors stem from a human donor in a cohort sampled during active COVID-19.

The rearrangement links TRBV10-3 to TRBJ1-2; D is unclear. The CDR3 is 13 amino acids. V shed 8 bases and J shed 0 bases, with 10 bases lying between them. Germline loops: CDR1 ENHRY, CDR2 SYGVKD. In nucleotides, the CDR3 is TGTGCCATCGGAGAGGGAACTAACTATGGCTACACCTTC. It yields the protein CAIGEGTNYGYTF.

This sequence joins TRBV5-1 and TRBJ2-7; maybe TRBD1 (6 bases). The CDR3 sequence is 15 residues long. V lost 1 base, J lost 3 bases, and 14 bases lay in between. Germline-derived CDR1 and CDR2 are SGHRS and YFSETQ. Written as DNA, the CDR3 is TGCGCCAGCAGCTTGTTTTCTGGGGGCAACTACGAGCAGTACTTC. It yields the protein CASSLFSGGNYEQYF.

This chain joins TRBV19 and TRBJ1-1; TRBD1 aligns across 11 bases. V shed 4 bases, J shed 1 base, and the junction held 2 bases outside the gene matches. The CDR3 extends over 15 amino acids. Germline V gene lookup returns CDR1 LNHDA and CDR2 SQIVND (reference sequence). CDR3 residues: CASSTDRGPNTEAFF. CDR3 DNA sequence: TGTGCCAGTAGTACGGACAGGGGGCCGAACACTGAAGCTTTCTTT.

The chain has TRBV28 and TRBJ2-1, with D tentatively TRBD2 (6 bases). V was cut by 3 bases and J by 0 bases, with 15 bases left in between. Germline assignment: CDR1 MDHEN and CDR2 SYDVKM. The CDR3 is 17 amino acids. The CDR3 is CASSFGGVYLSYNEQFF. The CDR3 DNA follows: TGTGCCAGCAGTTTTGGCGGGGTCTACCTCTCCTACAATGAGCAGTTCTTC. Full variable domain (remainder filled in from reference TRBV28 and TRBJ2-1): DVKVTQSSRYLVKRTGEKVFLECVQDMDHENMFWYRQDPGLGLRLIYFSYDVKMKEKGDIPEGYSVSREKKERFSLILESASTNQTSMYLCASSFGGVYLSYNEQFFGPGTRLTVL.

This sequence joins TRBV4-3 and TRBJ2-7, with 13 bases aligning to TRBD2. Unmatched junction bases numbered 2, after V lost 0 bases and J lost 3 bases. The CDR3 spans 16 residues. The germline gives CDR1 LGHNA, CDR2 YSLEER. In DNA, the CDR3 is TGCGCCAGCAGCCAAGAAACTAGCGGGGGGGACTACGAGCAGTACTTC. Protein: CASSQETSGGDYEQYF.

The rearrangement links TRBV6-5 to TRBJ2-7; 13 bases are a match to TRBD2. Per the germline V gene, CDR1 is MNHEY and CDR2 is SVGAGI. This CDR3 contains 13 residues. Losses at the gene ends were 6 bases for V and 5 bases for J; bases not matched to a gene: 1. In DNA, the CDR3 is TGTGCCAGCAGGACTAGCGGGAGGAACGAGCAGTACTTC. This encodes CASRTSGRNEQYF.

The genes are TRBV20-1 and TRBJ2-7; D call uncertain. The germline CDR1 and CDR2 sequences are DFQATT and SNEGSKA (reference sequence). V was shortened by 5 bases and J by 4 bases, with 6 bases between the two germline ends. CDR3 size: 10 residues. CDR3 sequence reads: CSAGMYEQYF. In DNA form, the CDR3 reads TGCAGTGCTGGCATGTACGAGCAGTACTTC.

This rearrangement joins TRBV27 to TRBJ2-7; 10 bases line up with TRBD1. The CDR3 covers 14 residues. Germline V gives CDR1 MNHEY, CDR2 SMNVEV (reference sequence). V lost 3 bases to trimming and J lost 5 bases; unmatched junction nucleotides: 4. The CDR3 DNA is TGTGCCAGCAGTTTGTTGGGACAGGGGAACGAGCAGTACTTC. Protein product: CASSLLGQGNEQYF.

The gene calls are TRBV6-2 or TRBV6-3 and TRBJ1-5; D might be TRBD1 (6 bases). Germline V CDR1 and CDR2: MNHEY, SVGEGT. The ends were cut back, 0 bases at V and 5 bases at J, with 14 bases in the middle. The CDR3 is made up of 16 amino acids. The CDR3 coding sequence is TGTGCCAGCAGTTACTCCGGGCAGGGGAGGGATCAGCCCCAGCATTTT. Protein product: CASSYSGQGRDQPQHF.

The rearrangement joins TRBV5-6 to TRBJ1-1; the D gene is possibly TRBD1 (5 bases). The V end was cut by 0 bases, the J end by 4 bases, with 19 bases between. Germline loops: CDR1 SGHDT, CDR2 YYEEEE. The CDR3 is made up of 17 amino acids. The CDR3 DNA is TGTGCCAGCAGCTTGGTCGCGGGGACCCATCAAGCCACTGAAGCTTTCTTT. Its protein product is CASSLVAGTHQATEAFF.

The rearrangement joins TRBV6-5 to TRBJ2-2; D gene ambiguous. CDR1 and CDR2 from the germline V gene are MNHEY and SVGAGI. Trimming removed 3 bases from V and 6 bases from J, with 5 bases in between. CDR3 length: 12 amino acids. The CDR3 reads CASSYLPGELFF. The CDR3 nucleotides are TGTGCCAGCAGTTATCTTCCCGGGGAGCTGTTTTTT.

This CDR3 is CASSLGSLGDSPLHF. CDR3 nucleotides: TGTGCCAGCAGTTTAGGCTCCCTCGGGGATTCACCCCTCCACTTT. V and J are TRBV28 and TRBJ1-6; the D is unclear. V lost 2 bases and J 8 bases, leaving 13 bases between the germline ends. This CDR3 spans 15 amino acids. CDR1 is MDHEN and CDR2 is SYDVKM in the germline V gene.

CDR3 sequence (DNA): TGTGCCAGCAGCGTAGGAGGTAGCGGGGATTCCTACGAGCAGTACTTC. It codes for CASSVGGSGDSYEQYF. The chain recombines TRBV9 with TRBJ2-7; 8 nucleotides line up with TRBD2. V lost 0 bases to trimming and J lost 1 base; unmatched junction nucleotides: 6. CDR3 length equals 16 residues. The germline V gene encodes CDR1 SGDLS and CDR2 YYNGEE.

CDR3 protein: CASSLTGGDQPQHF. The CDR3 nucleotides are TGTGCCAGCAGCCTAACAGGGGGCGACCAGCCCCAGCATTTT. The chain has TRBV9 and TRBJ1-5, with 9 positions matching TRBD1. CDR3 length: 14 amino acids. The J segment lost 7 bases and the V segment lost 4 bases, leaving 6 bases of the junction unmatched. CDR1 and CDR2 from the germline V gene are SGDLS and YYNGEE.

J is TRBJ2-7 and V is TRBV3-1 (or the pseudogene TRBV3-2), with 7 bases matching TRBD2. The CDR3 contains 14 residues. The V gene's germline CDR1 is LGHDT and CDR2 YNNKEL (reference sequence). V gave up 4 bases and J gave up 6 bases; unmatched junction bases: 9. The CDR3 reads CASSPRGVGREQYF. In DNA, the CDR3 is TGTGCCAGCAGCCCTCGGGGGGTCGGACGCGAGCAGTACTTC.

V and J are TRBV30 and TRBJ1-2, with D possibly TRBD1 on 6 matching bases. This CDR3 spans 13 amino acids. CDR1 and CDR2 from the germline V gene are GTSNPN and SVGIG (reference sequence). Trimming pared 0 bases from V and 6 bases from J, leaving 11 bases between. The CDR3, as DNA: TGTGCCTGGAGTGTACACAGGGATGATGGCTACACCTTC. Protein product: CAWSVHRDDGYTF.

V usage is TRBV2 and J usage is TRBJ2-5, with a tentative D call TRBD1 (5 bases). Trimming pared 0 bases from V and 2 bases from J, leaving 10 bases between. CDR1 is SNHLY and CDR2 is FYNNEI in the germline V gene. The CDR3 loop spans 15 amino acids. The DNA for the CDR3 is TGTGCCAGCAGTGAAGCGAGCAGGGCTCAAGAGACCCAGTACTTC. This gives the protein CASSEASRAQETQYF.

The CDR3 coding sequence is TGTGCCAGCAGCTTAGCCCTAGCGGGAAAAACCTACGAGCAGTACTTC. Translating gives CASSLALAGKTYEQYF. This sequence joins TRBV7-9 and TRBJ2-7; 9 bases map to TRBD2. After removal of 0 bases from V and 2 bases from J, the junction contained 5 bases not matched to a gene. This CDR3 contains 16 residues. Germline CDR1 and CDR2: SEHNR and FQNEAQ (reference sequence).

The chain links TRBV28 to TRBJ2-7; D gene uncertain. The germline V gene encodes CDR1 MDHEN and CDR2 SYDVKM. With 10 bases removed from V and 0 bases from J, the gap between germline ends came to 13 bases. The CDR3 has 13 residues. CDR3: CATKRQASYEQYF. For the CDR3, the DNA is TGTGCCACCAAACGTCAGGCCTCCTACGAGCAGTACTTC.

The rearrangement joins TRBV4-3 to TRBJ2-7, with TRBD1 identical over 7 bases. CDR3 length: 15 amino acids. Germline CDR1 reads LGHNA; CDR2 reads YSLEER. V lost 0 bases and J lost 2; bases outside the gene matches: 4. The CDR3 DNA sequence: TGCGCCAGCAGCCAAGAACCTCAGGGGGCCTACGAGCAGTACTTC. As protein: CASSQEPQGAYEQYF.

V usage is TRBV11-2 and J usage is TRBJ1-3; D remains unclear. This CDR3 contains 14 residues. Trimming cost V 2 bases and J 0 bases, with 5 bases left between them. Germline CDR1 SGHAT, CDR2 FQNNGV. The CDR3 reads CASSLTDSGNTIYF. CDR3 bases: TGTGCCAGCAGCTTAACAGACTCTGGAAACACCATATATTTT.

The genes are TRBV6-5 and TRBJ2-3; D may be TRBD2 (6 bases). V lost 6 bases, J lost 1 base, and 11 bases lay in between. Germline V lookup: CDR1 MNHEY, CDR2 SVGAGI. CDR3 length: 14 amino acids. The CDR3 DNA reads as TGTGCCAGCAGGAAGCGGGCGGGCACAGATACGCAGTATTTT. Encoded protein: CASRKRAGTDTQYF.